This T cell receptor (beta chain) was found in a study of vaccination effects on CD4 cells after COVID-19. Notes on the study in general: Early post-infection timepoints were missing from the study, which also had few convalescent patients. Infection-derived and vaccine-derived clones contracted markedly late after vaccination.

Comments on this clone: Its antigen is still unknown.

Germline values: CDR1 SGHKS, CDR2 YYEKEE (reference sequence). Deletions cut 3 bases from V and 3 bases from J, with 19 bases between. This CDR3 comprises 17 residues. Expansion with viral peptide pools was applied to antigen-specific CD4+ T cells by the ViraFEST assay prior to sequencing. Cells that had been cultured for roughly ten days were the source of isolated CD4+ T cells. Nobody among the vaccine recipients had prior SARS-CoV-2 infection (nucleocapsid antibodies were negative). PBMC were cultured at about 1.9 million per well with approximately 9 IU/ml IL-2 and 7.5 to 10 ug/ml peptides. Replacing half the medium with IL-2 medium was done on days 3 and 7. Method: immunoSEQ multiplex PCR; TCRdb's copy keeps in-frame clones and lacks some. Counted here are 40,000 to 45,000 clones, roughly four fifths occurring once; the ten biggest clones make up 10% to 11%.

The sequencing used CD4+ T cells from PBMCs cultured with SARS-CoV-2 spike peptides, collected before COVID-19 vaccination. The chain couples TRBV5-5 to TRBJ2-4, with D possibly being TRBD1 (5 bases). The receptor comes from a human donor who received a COVID-19 vaccine. CDR3 nucleotide sequence: TGTGCCAGCAGCTACACCCAAAACACAGGAAACAAAAACATTCAGTACTTC. Its translation: CASSYTQNTGNKNIQYF. The full variable domain, its missing parts supplied by reference TRBV5-5 and TRBJ2-4, is DAGVTQSPTHLIKTRGQQVTLRCSPISGHKSVSWYQQVLGQGPQFIFQYYEKEERGRGNFPDRFSARQFPNYSSELNVNALLLGDSALYLCASSYTQNTGNKNIQYFGAGTRLSVL.